The next 5 T cell receptor beta chains were all read from a single sample in a study of OX40 agonist ivuxolimab in advanced cancers. Measured with immunoSEQ multiplex PCR; TCRdb has only the in-frame clones, and not every one. The sample has roughly 19,000 clones; 80% to 85% are singletons. Here the sequenced sample was CD4+ or CD8+ T cells sorted from blood, taken in a trial of the OX40 agonist ivuxolimab. Receptors originate from an adult with an advanced solid tumor such as melanoma, head and neck, liver or kidney cancer.

The rearrangement links TRBV6-6 to TRBJ1-1; D is unclear. V dropped 2 bases and J dropped 1 base, with 8 bases sitting between them. Germline V gene lookup returns CDR1 MNHNY and CDR2 SVGAGI (reference sequence). The CDR3 has 14 residues. The CDR3 loop is CASSYGLENTEAFF. The CDR3 DNA reads as TGTGCCAGCAGTTACGGGCTGGAGAACACTGAAGCTTTCTTT.

The genes are TRBV4-3 and TRBJ2-3; D is ambiguous. CDR1 and CDR2 from the germline V gene are LGHNA and YSLEER. Trimming removed 1 base from V and 6 bases from J, with 11 bases in between. This CDR3 region has 14 residues. CDR3 sequence reads: CASSQGPATDTQYF. The CDR3 nucleotides read TGCGCCAGCAGCCAAGGCCCAGCAACCGATACGCAGTATTTT.

The chain uses TRBV5-1 and TRBJ2-6, with D unresolved. V was pared by 1 base and J by 1 base, with 6 bases between. The germline V gene has CDR1 SGHRS and CDR2 YFSETQ. CDR3 length: 15 amino acids. The chain's CDR3 is CASSLQTSGANVLTF. Written as DNA, the CDR3 is TGCGCCAGCAGCTTGCAGACGTCTGGGGCCAACGTCCTGACTTTC.

This clone was seen just once. This chain connects TRBV2 to TRBJ1-6; 8 bases map to TRBD1. Trimming at V came to 7 bases and at J to 7 bases, leaving 9 bases not matched to a gene. Germline-derived CDR1 and CDR2 are SNHLY and FYNNEI. The CDR3 contains 15 residues. The CDR3 region has the DNA TGTGCCAGCACCGAGACACAGGGGGAAAATTCACCCCTCCACTTT. Translating it yields CASTETQGENSPLHF.

This clone was seen a single time. The chain links TRBV7-2 to TRBJ2-1, with D tentatively TRBD1 (6 bases). Germline V gives CDR1 SGHTA, CDR2 FQGNSA. The CDR3 is made up of 16 amino acids. V lost 3 bases, J lost 1 base, and 13 bases lay in between. For the CDR3, the DNA is TGTGCCAGCAGCTTGATGGGGACAAGTTCCTACAATGAGCAGTTCTTC. This gives the protein CASSLMGTSSYNEQFF. The full variable domain, completed using reference TRBV7-2 and TRBJ2-1, is GAGVSQSPSNKVTEKGKDVELRCDPISGHTALYWYRQSLGQGLEFLIYFQGNSAPDKSGLPSDRFSAERTGGSVSTLTIQRTQQEDSAVYLCASSLMGTSSYNEQFFGPGTRLTVL.